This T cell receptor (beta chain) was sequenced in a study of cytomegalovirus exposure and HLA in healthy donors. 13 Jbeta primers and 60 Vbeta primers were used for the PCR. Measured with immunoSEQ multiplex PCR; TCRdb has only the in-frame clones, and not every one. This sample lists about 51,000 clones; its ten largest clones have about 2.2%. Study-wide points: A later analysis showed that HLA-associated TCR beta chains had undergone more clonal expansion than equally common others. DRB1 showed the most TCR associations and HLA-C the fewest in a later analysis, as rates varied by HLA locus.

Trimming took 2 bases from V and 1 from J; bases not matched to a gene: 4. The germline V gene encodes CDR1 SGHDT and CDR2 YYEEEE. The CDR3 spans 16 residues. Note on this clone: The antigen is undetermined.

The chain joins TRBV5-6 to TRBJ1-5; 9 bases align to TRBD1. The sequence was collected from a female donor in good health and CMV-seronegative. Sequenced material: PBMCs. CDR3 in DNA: TGTGCCAGCAGCTTACAGGGGGCTTCGAGCAATCAGCCCCAGCATTTT. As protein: CASSLQGASSNQPQHF.